These 8 T cell receptor beta chains were all obtained from the same sample, sequenced in a study of blood T cell repertoires in COVID-19. Clones were sequenced by immunoSEQ multiplex PCR, and TCRdb holds only the in-frame ones, with some missing. Among around 230,000 clones listed, about 81% were seen once. Sequencing was done on a sample of peripheral blood. These receptors were obtained from a woman aged 60-75 years with active or convalescent COVID-19.

V is TRBV10-3 and J is TRBJ1-5; D might be TRBD1 (6 bases). Germline V CDR1 and CDR2: ENHRY, SYGVKD. This CDR3 spans 15 amino acids. The V end lost 6 bases, the J end lost 6 bases, and 18 bases lay between the germline ends. The CDR3 protein is CAISREGDASQPQHF. In nucleotides, the CDR3 is TGTGCCATCAGCAGGGAGGGGGACGCGTCTCAGCCCCAGCATTTT.

J is TRBJ2-1 and V is TRBV18; D gene ambiguous. V was trimmed by 3 bases and J by 5 bases, leaving 8 bases between them. CDR1 KGHSH and CDR2 LQKENI come from the germline V gene. This CDR3 spans 13 amino acids. The CDR3 spells CASSPPSHNEQFF. The CDR3 DNA reads TGTGCCAGCTCACCCCCAAGCCACAATGAGCAGTTCTTC.

The CDR3 reads CASSPRREAGTEAFF. CDR3 DNA: TGTGCCAGCTCACCACGGAGGGAGGCCGGCACTGAAGCTTTCTTT. The V gene is TRBV18, the J gene TRBJ1-1; the D is unclear. With 1 base removed from V and 4 bases from J, the gap between germline ends came to 13 bases. CDR1 is KGHSH, CDR2 LQKENI, per germline. CDR3 size: 15 residues.

The genes are TRBV5-1 and TRBJ2-2; no clear D gene. Germline CDR1 and CDR2: SGHRS and YFSETQ. V was clipped by 5 bases and J by 0 bases, with 11 bases between them. The CDR3 spans 15 residues. The CDR3 sequence: CASSRVAANTGELFF. Written as DNA, the CDR3 is TGCGCCAGCAGTCGGGTTGCCGCGAACACCGGGGAGCTGTTTTTT.

V is TRBV27 and J is TRBJ2-3; the D gene is possibly TRBD1 (6 bases). Germline loops: CDR1 MNHEY, CDR2 SMNVEV (reference sequence). With 5 bases removed from V and 2 bases from J, the gap between germline ends came to 23 bases. The CDR3 runs 18 residues. The CDR3 nucleotides are TGTGCCAGCAGTCTGGAAGCCCCGGGACACTACTCCACAGATACGCAGTATTTT. It yields the protein CASSLEAPGHYSTDTQYF.

The chain couples TRBV2 to TRBJ2-5, with 8 bases matching TRBD2. CDR1 and CDR2 (germline): SNHLY, FYNNEI. V lost 4 bases and J lost 3; bases outside the gene matches: 1. CDR3 length: 13 amino acids. The CDR3 DNA reads as TGTGCCAGCAGTGGTAGCGGGGAAGAGACCCAGTACTTC. Its protein product is CASSGSGEETQYF.

The chain recombines TRBV12-5 with TRBJ2-7; D is uncertain. The V and J ends lost 0 bases and 1 base respectively, with 4 bases between them. This CDR3 contains 13 residues. Per germline, CDR1 LGHNT and CDR2 FRNRAP. CDR3 sequence: CASGLVSSYEQYF. The CDR3 DNA is TGTGCTAGTGGTTTGGTATCTTCCTACGAGCAGTACTTC. The full variable domain, completed using reference TRBV12-5 and TRBJ2-7, is DARVTQTPRHKVTEMGQEVTMRCQPILGHNTVFWYRQTMMQGLELLAYFRNRAPLDDSGMPKDRFSAEMPDATLATLKIQPSEPRDSAVYFCASGLVSSYEQYFGPGTRLTVT.

The rearrangement joins TRBV2 to TRBJ1-4, with D maybe TRBD1 (6 bases). Per germline, CDR1 SNHLY and CDR2 FYNNEI. Trimming removed 10 bases at V and 0 bases at J, with 15 bases between. CDR3 size: 15 residues. The DNA of the CDR3 is TGTGCCATTAGAGAGGGGGTTGCAACTAATGAAAAACTGTTTTTT. Its translation: CAIREGVATNEKLFF. The entire variable domain, with the rest obtained from reference TRBV2 and TRBJ1-4, is as follows: EPEVTQTPSHQVTQMGQEVILRCVPISNHLYFYWYRQILGQKVEFLVSFYNNEISEKSEIFDDQFSVERPDGSNFTLKIRSTKLEDSAMYFCAIREGVATNEKLFFGSGTQLSVL.